The 28 T cell receptor beta chains reported below all come from one sample, sequenced in a study of beta chain features in type 1 diabetes (dated by TCRdb to the late 2010s). The library was built by means of the immunoSEQ multiplex PCR assay. The entire isolated RNA was reverse transcribed using the High Capacity cDNA Reverse Transcription Kit, and thus expressed TCRB transcripts were sequenced. TCRdb retrieved this table from immuneACCESS and kept in-frame rearrangements only. Not all clones are present; in checked studies, unresolved V genes account for under half, and no reason is known for the remainder. The sample profile shows over 700,000 clones; 15% to 20% of them were found once. 0.023% of the sample lies in the top ten. The sequencing input was naive CD4+ T cells from blood. The cell subset or site label, read with the paper, signifies: true naive CD4+ T cells. The receptors come from a woman between 18 and 29 years old in good health.

The V and J genes are TRBV5-1 and TRBJ2-1; 8 bases line up with TRBD2. The germline V gene has CDR1 SGHRS and CDR2 YFSETQ. The CDR3 has 14 residues. Trimming at V came to 9 bases and at J to 3 bases, leaving 8 bases not matched to a gene. The CDR3 reads CATGAGAFYNEQFF. CDR3 DNA: TGCGCCACTGGAGCGGGGGCATTCTACAATGAGCAGTTCTTC.

This chain connects TRBV2 to TRBJ2-5, with D possibly being TRBD1 (6 bases). V shed 2 bases and J shed 4 bases, with 11 bases lying between them. Germline CDR1 reads SNHLY; CDR2 reads FYNNEI. The CDR3 length is 14 residues. DNA for the CDR3: TGTGCCAGCAGTGAAATTCAGGGGCGAGAGACCCAGTACTTC. This encodes CASSEIQGRETQYF. The full variable domain, completed using reference TRBV2 and TRBJ2-5, is EPEVTQTPSHQVTQMGQEVILRCVPISNHLYFYWYRQILGQKVEFLVSFYNNEISEKSEIFDDQFSVERPDGSNFTLKIRSTKLEDSAMYFCASSEIQGRETQYFGPGTRLLVL.

This clone has more than one count but fewer than ten. The genes are TRBV7-2 and TRBJ2-7; D might be TRBD1 (5 bases). Germline-derived CDR1 and CDR2 are SGHTA and FQGNSA. CDR3 length equals 13 residues. The V and J ends lost 5 bases and 2 bases respectively, with 10 bases between them. In nucleotides, the CDR3 is TGTGCCAGCAGCGTCGACAGAACCTACGAGCAGTACTTC. Translation gives CASSVDRTYEQYF. Full variable domain (remainder filled in from reference TRBV7-2 and TRBJ2-7): GAGVSQSPSNKVTEKGKDVELRCDPISGHTALYWYRQSLGQGLEFLIYFQGNSAPDKSGLPSDRFSAERTGGSVSTLTIQRTQQEDSAVYLCASSVDRTYEQYFGPGTRLTVT.

This clone was counted a few times. The chain has TRBV5-1 and TRBJ2-1; 8 positions match TRBD1. Germline V gene lookup returns CDR1 SGHRS and CDR2 YFSETQ. V was clipped by 0 bases and J by 5 bases; unmatched bases: 4. The CDR3 length is 15 residues. The CDR3 loop is CASSLDRGRNNEQFF. The CDR3 DNA follows: TGCGCCAGCAGCTTGGACAGGGGGAGGAACAATGAGCAGTTCTTC.

The V and J genes are TRBV15 and TRBJ1-1, with 7 nucleotides matching TRBD1. The ends lost 4 bases at V and 0 bases at J; junction bases unmatched: 8. Germline V CDR1 and CDR2: LNHNV, YYDKDF (reference sequence). This CDR3 comprises 16 residues. CDR3 loop: CATSKGPGGMNTEAFF. The CDR3 DNA follows: TGTGCCACCAGCAAGGGGCCAGGGGGAATGAACACTGAAGCTTTCTTT.

The count of this clone is one. The J gene is TRBJ1-5, the V gene TRBV18; D call uncertain. This CDR3 contains 12 residues. V lost 5 bases and J 4 bases, leaving 6 bases between the germline ends. The germline V gene has CDR1 KGHSH and CDR2 LQKENI. Here the CDR3 DNA reads TGTGCCAGCTCAGAAATTAATCAGCCCCAGCATTTT. This encodes CASSEINQPQHF.

The V and J genes are TRBV4-1 and TRBJ2-7; 7 bases are a match to TRBD2. V lost 0 bases, J lost 5 bases, and 4 bases stayed unmatched. From germline, CDR1 is MGHRA and CDR2 YSYEKL. This CDR3 has 14 amino acids. The CDR3, as DNA: TGCGCCAGCAGCCAAGATCGCGGGAGACACGAGCAGTACTTC. Its translation is CASSQDRGRHEQYF.

The DNA for the CDR3 is TGTGCCAGCAGTTACGGACAGACCTACAATGAGCAGTTCTTC. It codes for CASSYGQTYNEQFF. This chain uses TRBV6-5 with TRBJ2-1; TRBD1 is a possible D gene (6 bases). V was trimmed by 2 bases and J by 2 bases, leaving 7 bases between them. The CDR3 contains 14 residues. Germline V gene lookup returns CDR1 MNHEY and CDR2 SVGAGI.

As regards this clone: The identical CDR3 is also encoded by other nucleotide sequences in the sample. V usage is TRBV2 and J usage is TRBJ1-1; 7 nucleotides match TRBD1. The germline V gene encodes CDR1 SNHLY and CDR2 FYNNEI. The CDR3 loop spans 13 amino acids. Trimming took 6 bases from V and 2 from J; bases not matched to a gene: 3. The CDR3 bases are TGTGCCAGCAGGGGGACAGAAAACACTGAAGCTTTCTTT. Its protein is CASRGTENTEAFF.

In the case of this clone: The sample holds other DNA sequences that translate to the same CDR3. J is TRBJ1-1 and V is TRBV18; D is undetermined. V lost 1 base and J 0 bases, leaving 6 bases between the germline ends. Per the germline V gene, CDR1 is KGHSH and CDR2 is LQKENI. CDR3 length: 14 amino acids. The CDR3 DNA reads TGTGCCAGCTCACCACAAGACATGAACACTGAAGCTTTCTTT. Translated, it gives CASSPQDMNTEAFF.

A few counts support this clone. The chain joins TRBV28 to TRBJ2-6; the match to TRBD1 covers 7 bases. This CDR3 is built from 17 residues. Trimming at V came to 6 bases and at J to 0 bases, leaving 8 bases not matched to a gene. Germline loops: CDR1 MDHEN, CDR2 SYDVKM. CDR3 loop: CASRRDRVFSGANVLTF. CDR3 bases: TGTGCCAGCAGGCGAGACAGGGTATTCTCTGGGGCCAACGTCCTGACTTTC. Full variable domain (outside the CDR3, taken from reference TRBV28 and TRBJ2-6): DVKVTQSSRYLVKRTGEKVFLECVQDMDHENMFWYRQDPGLGLRLIYFSYDVKMKEKGDIPEGYSVSREKKERFSLILESASTNQTSMYLCASRRDRVFSGANVLTFGAGSRLTVL.

Only one count was recorded for this clone. The chain joins TRBV6-4 to TRBJ1-2; D ambiguous. The V gene lost 0 bases and the J gene lost 4 bases, with 12 bases spanning the gap. The CDR3 totals 15 residues. Germline values: CDR1 MRHNA, CDR2 SNTAGT. The CDR3 loop is CASSDSKGWSYGYTF. CDR3 coding DNA: TGTGCCAGCAGTGACTCAAAAGGGTGGTCCTATGGCTACACCTTC.

The chain combines TRBV28 with TRBJ1-5, with D unclear. Trimming stripped 2 bases from V and 8 bases from J, with 7 bases between. The CDR3 has 12 residues. CDR1 and CDR2 from the germline V gene are MDHEN and SYDVKM. CDR3 coding DNA: TGTGCCAGCAGTTTACCCGAAGAGCCCCAGCATTTT. Protein sequence: CASSLPEEPQHF.

The chain has TRBV2 and TRBJ2-3; D possibly corresponds to TRBD2 (6 bases). Deletions cut 6 bases from V and 1 base from J, with 11 bases between. The CDR3 is 14 residues long. Germline V gives CDR1 SNHLY, CDR2 FYNNEI. In DNA form, the CDR3 reads TGTGCCAGCAGGATGGGGACTGGCACAGATACGCAGTATTTT. Its translation is CASRMGTGTDTQYF. Together with reference TRBV2 and TRBJ2-3, the CDR3 gives the full variable domain: EPEVTQTPSHQVTQMGQEVILRCVPISNHLYFYWYRQILGQKVEFLVSFYNNEISEKSEIFDDQFSVERPDGSNFTLKIRSTKLEDSAMYFCASRMGTGTDTQYFGPGTRLTVL.

This clone was observed a handful of times. The CDR3, as DNA: TGCGCCAGCAGCCAAGGGACTAGCGTAAACAATGAGCAGTTCTTC. This encodes CASSQGTSVNNEQFF. The rearrangement joins TRBV5-1 to TRBJ2-1, with 10 positions matching TRBD2. The V and J ends lost 4 bases and 5 bases, in that order; junction bases with no gene match: 6. The germline V gene encodes CDR1 SGHRS and CDR2 YFSETQ. The CDR3 is 15 residues long.

V gene TRBV14 combines with J gene TRBJ2-7; weak D call: TRBD1 (5 bases). The CDR3 length is 14 residues. Trimming shortened V by 0 bases and J by 3 bases, and 9 bases separated the two germline ends. Germline V gene data show CDR1 as SGHDN and CDR2 as FVKESK. CDR3 sequence reads: CASSQDRQGYEQYF. The CDR3 DNA follows: TGTGCCAGCAGCCAAGATCGCCAGGGCTACGAGCAGTACTTC.

This clone was counted between two and nine times. The CDR3 DNA sequence: TGTGCCAGTAGTATAGGACAGGAATGGCAGCCCCAGCATTTT. Its protein product is CASSIGQEWQPQHF. The chain combines TRBV19 with TRBJ1-5; possible D gene TRBD1, 6 bases. The germline V and J ends were trimmed by 1 base and 7 bases, with 11 bases remaining between them. The V gene's germline CDR1 is LNHDA and CDR2 SQIVND (reference sequence). CDR3 length equals 14 residues.

This clone turned up a few times. The chain recombines TRBV7-6 with TRBJ2-5; TRBD1 matches at 9 bases. Trimming took 4 bases from V and 3 from J; bases not matched to a gene: 6. The CDR3 loop spans 15 amino acids. Germline V CDR1 and CDR2: SGHVS, FNYEAQ. The CDR3 sequence: CASSSPTGGEETQYF. In nucleotides, the CDR3 is TGTGCCAGCAGCTCCCCTACAGGGGGCGAAGAGACCCAGTACTTC.

This chain connects TRBV28 to TRBJ2-7, with 9 bases fitting TRBD1. The CDR3 is made up of 16 amino acids. The germline CDR1 and CDR2 sequences are MDHEN and SYDVKM. Losses at the gene ends were 5 bases for V and 5 bases for J; bases not matched to a gene: 13. The CDR3: CASSPSAAGQGHEQYF. In DNA form, the CDR3 reads TGTGCCAGCAGTCCTTCCGCGGCGGGACAGGGTCACGAGCAGTACTTC.

The V gene is TRBV27, the J gene TRBJ2-1; D is possibly TRBD2 (6 bases). Trimming left V 6 bases short and J 2 bases short, with 17 bases between. Germline V lookup: CDR1 MNHEY, CDR2 SMNVEV (reference sequence). The CDR3 contains 16 residues. CDR3 sequence: CASSPATGAAYNEQFF. The CDR3 nucleotides are TGTGCCAGCAGCCCGGCGACGGGAGCTGCCTACAATGAGCAGTTCTTC.

This chain links TRBV27 with TRBJ2-5; D might be TRBD2 (6 bases). V lost 8 bases and J 5 bases, leaving 18 bases between the germline ends. Germline CDR1 MNHEY, CDR2 SMNVEV (reference sequence). CDR3 length equals 14 residues. The CDR3 nucleotides are TGTGCCAGCGGGACTGCCGGGGCCGGCGAGACCCAGTACTTC. Residues: CASGTAGAGETQYF.

The chain uses TRBV5-6 and TRBJ2-1, with D possibly being TRBD2 (5 bases). V lost 4 bases and J lost 8, with 13 bases in between. The CDR3 spans 13 residues. CDR1 is SGHDT and CDR2 is YYEEEE in the germline V gene. The CDR3 bases are TGTGCCAGCAGCACTACTAGGTTGCATGAGCAGTTCTTC. This translates into CASSTTRLHEQFF.

CDR3 loop: CASSQGNTEAFF. The CDR3 DNA follows: TGTGCCAGCAGCCAAGGGAACACTGAAGCTTTCTTT. This chain uses TRBV5-4 with TRBJ1-1; D remains unclear. V gave up 4 bases and J gave up 1 base, with 5 bases separating them. CDR1 SGHNT and CDR2 YYREEE come from the germline V gene (reference sequence). CDR3 length: 12 residues.

This clone was picked up a small number of times. The chain links TRBV5-1 to TRBJ1-1; D not certain. CDR3 size: 13 residues. From germline, CDR1 is SGHRS and CDR2 YFSETQ. V gave up 4 bases and J gave up 3 bases, with 10 bases separating them. In nucleotides, the CDR3 is TGCGCCAGCAGCCTCGACGGGTACACTGAAGCTTTCTTT. It codes for CASSLDGYTEAFF.

The V gene is TRBV10-3, the J gene TRBJ2-7; TRBD1 aligns across 9 bases. The CDR3 length is 14 residues. V shed 5 bases and J 3 bases; nucleotides not matched to a gene: 5. Per the germline V gene, CDR1 is ENHRY and CDR2 is SYGVKD. CDR3 sequence: CAISPRTGVYEQYF. The CDR3 DNA reads TGTGCCATCAGTCCCCGGACAGGGGTCTACGAGCAGTACTTC.

This chain joins TRBV10-3 and TRBJ2-2, with D tentatively TRBD1 (5 bases). This CDR3 comprises 15 residues. The V and J ends lost 6 bases and 5 bases respectively, with 16 bases between them. Germline CDR1 and CDR2: ENHRY and SYGVKD. The CDR3 is CAISRQGSGTGELFF. The CDR3 coding sequence is TGTGCCATCAGCAGGCAGGGATCGGGTACCGGGGAGCTGTTTTTT.

This clone was picked up a small number of times. V gene TRBV5-1 combines with J gene TRBJ2-2; a possible D gene is TRBD2 (5 bases). CDR1 and CDR2 from the germline V gene are SGHRS and YFSETQ. The CDR3 is made up of 15 amino acids. V dropped 4 bases and J dropped 1 base, with 11 bases sitting between them. The CDR3 region has the DNA TGCGCCAGCAGCCCATGGACTCTGAACACCGGGGAGCTGTTTTTT. It yields the protein CASSPWTLNTGELFF.

V usage is TRBV4-3 and J usage is TRBJ1-2; D may be TRBD1 (5 bases). V was shortened by 0 bases and J by 4 bases, with 15 bases between the two germline ends. From germline, CDR1 is LGHNA and CDR2 YSLEER. This CDR3 comprises 16 residues. This chain's CDR3 is CASSQDPRGFSYGYTF. The CDR3 DNA follows: TGCGCCAGCAGCCAAGATCCACGGGGGTTTAGCTATGGCTACACCTTC.